A single sample gave rise to the 7 T cell receptor beta chains below, sequenced in a study of Ad26.COV2.S vaccination and SARS-CoV-2 variants (dated by TCRdb to the early 2020s). Libraries were made using the immunoSEQ multiplex PCR assay. TCRdb stores this immuneACCESS table with in-frame sequences only. Part of the clones is absent; in the studies checked, under half of the shortfall reflects unresolved V genes, and no reason is known for the rest. The sample contains 300,000 to 400,000 clones, less than 90% of them found a single time. The ten largest account for around 6.6% of the sample. In light of the paper, this sample's treatment or condition label describes: 19 received Ad26.COV2.S at low or high dose, single or two shots; several received placebo; per-sample allocation not given. Repertoires of vaccine and placebo recipients were sequenced from samples taken on day 63 after the first injection.

Sequences were derived from peripheral blood, sampled in a trial of Ad26.COV2.S vaccine versus placebo. All receptors come from a person aged 18 to 65 who received the Ad26.COV2.S COVID-19 vaccine or a placebo.

V gene TRBV18 combines with J gene TRBJ1-2; possibly TRBD1 for D (6 bases). V lost 0 bases and J 4 bases, leaving 18 bases between the germline ends. Germline V gene sequence: CDR1 KGHSH, CDR2 LQKENI. The length of the CDR3 is 17 residues. DNA of the CDR3: TGTGCCAGCTCACCACCGGGGTCCGTTACAGGGATCTATGGCTACACCTTC. It translates to CASSPPGSVTGIYGYTF.

The V call is TRBV5-1, the J call TRBJ2-3; 7 nucleotides match TRBD1. CDR3 length: 14 amino acids. Losses at the gene ends were 1 base for V and 2 bases for J; bases not matched to a gene: 1. From germline, CDR1 is SGHRS and CDR2 YFSETQ. CDR3 DNA: TGCGCCAGCAGCTTGCAGGGGGTCACAGATACGCAGTATTTT. This encodes CASSLQGVTDTQYF.

The V call is TRBV3-1 (or the pseudogene TRBV3-2), the J call TRBJ1-2, with TRBD1 matching over 8 bases. V was clipped by 3 bases and J by 4 bases; unmatched bases: 7. The germline gives CDR1 LGHDT, CDR2 YNNKEL (reference sequence). This CDR3 is 15 amino acids long. CDR3 protein: CASSHETGVSYGYTF. For the CDR3, the DNA is TGTGCCAGCAGCCACGAGACAGGGGTGAGCTATGGCTACACCTTC.

This rearrangement joins TRBV9 to TRBJ1-3; D is unresolved. The V end lost 0 bases, the J end lost 0 bases, and 13 bases lay between the germline ends. Per the germline V gene, CDR1 is SGDLS and CDR2 is YYNGEE. The CDR3 spans 17 residues. The CDR3 nucleotides are TGTGCCAGCAGCGTAGGTTTGACGATGAGCTCTGGAAACACCATATATTTT. This encodes CASSVGLTMSSGNTIYF.

V and J are TRBV10-3 and TRBJ2-1; 8 bases fit TRBD2. With V trimmed by 4 bases and J by 7 bases, 6 bases remained unmatched. This CDR3 is built from 14 residues. Germline loops: CDR1 ENHRY, CDR2 SYGVKD. For the CDR3, the DNA is TGTGCCATCAGTGCAGCGGGGGATGGGAATGAGCAGTTCTTC. It encodes CAISAAGDGNEQFF.

The V call is TRBV7-2, the J call TRBJ1-5, with 11 bases lining up with TRBD1. The V segment lost 5 bases and the J segment 0 bases; nucleotides outside the gene matches: 9. CDR3 length: 18 residues. From germline, CDR1 is SGHTA and CDR2 FQGNSA. The CDR3 spells CASSIKGTGGFSNQPQHF. CDR3 nucleotide sequence: TGTGCCAGCAGCATCAAAGGGACAGGGGGATTTAGCAATCAGCCCCAGCATTTT.

This clone was picked up one time. V is TRBV11-3 and J is TRBJ2-1; D may be TRBD2 (5 bases). Germline V gene sequence: CDR1 SGHNT, CDR2 YENEEA. This CDR3 has 12 residues. Trimming took 8 bases from V and 8 from J, leaving 13 bases between them. CDR3 nucleotides: TGTGCCAGCGGAGGAAATCTCCATGAGCAGTTCTTC. This sequence encodes CASGGNLHEQFF.